These T cell receptor beta chains were read from a single sample in a study of T cell responses to AZD1222 COVID-19 vaccine. The repertoire was sequenced with immunoSEQ multiplex PCR; TCRdb's copy has only in-frame clones and lacks some. The data contain about 150,000 clones, more than 75% of them singletons. This material consisted of peripheral blood, taken 28 days after the second AZD1222 dose. These receptors were collected from an adult who received the AZD1222 COVID-19 vaccine. The CDR3 runs from the conserved cysteine through the conserved F or W.

j_gene: TRBJ2-7
v_gene: TRBV25-1
CDR3aa: CASRAAGTSAHRQYF

j_gene: TRBJ2-1
v_gene: TRBV27
CDR3aa: CASSLGGQQFF

j_gene: TRBJ1-5
v_gene: TRBV2
CDR3aa: CASRLDITYQPQHF

j_gene: TRBJ1-1
v_gene: TRBV19
CDR3aa: CACRSGAPRVEAFF

j_gene: TRBJ2-7
v_gene: TRBV7-8
CDR3aa: CASSPPRFSYEQYF

j_gene: TRBJ2-7
v_gene: TRBV12-3/TRBV12-4
CDR3aa: CASSRDTLSEQYF

j_gene: TRBJ1-2
v_gene: TRBV12-3/TRBV12-4
CDR3aa: CASSSGSYGYTF

j_gene: TRBJ2-3
v_gene: TRBV14
CDR3aa: CASSQEWRPGGTDTQYF

j_gene: TRBJ2-2
v_gene: TRBV12-3/TRBV12-4
CDR3aa: CASSPFYTGELFF

j_gene: TRBJ2-3
v_gene: TRBV5-6
CDR3aa: CASSFDTTGGRGTDTQYF

j_gene: TRBJ2-2
v_gene: TRBV9
CDR3aa: CASSVVGNTGELFF

j_gene: TRBJ1-2
v_gene: TRBV10-3
CDR3aa: CAISVQLGDGYTF

j_gene: TRBJ2-2
v_gene: TRBV3-1/TRBV3-2
CDR3aa: CASSQLSGTGELFF

j_gene: TRBJ2-1
v_gene: TRBV7-9
CDR3aa: CASSLVIGSGEQFF

j_gene: TRBJ2-3
v_gene: TRBV30
CDR3aa: CAWSVLGADTDTQYF

j_gene: TRBJ2-1
v_gene: TRBV6-5
CDR3aa: CATLGTDYNEQFF

j_gene: TRBJ1-1
v_gene: TRBV5-1
CDR3aa: CASSLADRMNTEAFF

j_gene: TRBJ1-5
v_gene: TRBV28
CDR3aa: CASSGGVLGFQPQHF

j_gene: TRBJ2-1
v_gene: TRBV5-4
CDR3aa: CASMYGGRALINEQFF

j_gene: TRBJ1-2
v_gene: TRBV7-9
CDR3aa: CASSLSGDYGYTF

j_gene: TRBJ2-5
v_gene: TRBV5-1
CDR3aa: CASRSGTSGQETQYF

j_gene: TRBJ2-3
v_gene: TRBV4-2
CDR3aa: CASSQELDFSGLVTDTQYF

j_gene: TRBJ2-3
v_gene: TRBV9
CDR3aa: CASKGGDSRSTDTQYF

j_gene: TRBJ2-3
v_gene: TRBV19
CDR3aa: CASSVGIPDTQYF

j_gene: TRBJ1-1
v_gene: TRBV2
CDR3aa: CASSDLGLGQGNTEAFF

j_gene: TRBJ2-5
v_gene: TRBV11-3
CDR3aa: CASSRDNGETQYF

j_gene: TRBJ2-1
v_gene: TRBV7-2
CDR3aa: CASSDRALGGNEQFF

j_gene: TRBJ1-3
v_gene: TRBV5-1
CDR3aa: CASSLAPAGSYGNTIYF

j_gene: TRBJ1-1
v_gene: TRBV28
CDR3aa: CASSWRGFLEAFF

j_gene: TRBJ2-7
v_gene: TRBV24-1
CDR3aa: CATSDPIDPLGEQYF

j_gene: TRBJ2-1
v_gene: TRBV5-1
CDR3aa: CASSFVSSYNEQFF

j_gene: TRBJ2-2
v_gene: TRBV6-5
CDR3aa: CASSRTSVNTGELFF

j_gene: TRBJ1-2
v_gene: TRBV12-3/TRBV12-4
CDR3aa: CASSFDSFYGYTF

j_gene: TRBJ1-1
v_gene: TRBV4-1
CDR3aa: CASSQDFRGQANTEAFF

j_gene: TRBJ1-2
v_gene: TRBV10-3
CDR3aa: CAISALGWGYGGYTF

j_gene: TRBJ2-5
v_gene: TRBV18
CDR3aa: CASSPGLGNQETQYF

j_gene: TRBJ1-5
v_gene: TRBV9
CDR3aa: CASSVGGNSNQPQHF

j_gene: TRBJ2-1
v_gene: TRBV7-2
CDR3aa: CASSQGSASYNEQFF

j_gene: TRBJ2-7
v_gene: TRBV10-3
CDR3aa: CAISESTPPSTGAYEQYF

j_gene: TRBJ2-3
v_gene: TRBV7-2
CDR3aa: CASSRGLAASTDTQYF

j_gene: TRBJ2-1
v_gene: TRBV5-6
CDR3aa: CASSWTSGVAGGSYNEQFF

j_gene: TRBJ1-5
v_gene: TRBV28
CDR3aa: CASSLEGAGTRNQPQHF

j_gene: TRBJ1-1
v_gene: TRBV27
CDR3aa: CASSLRGARGVNTEAFF

j_gene: TRBJ1-1
v_gene: TRBV2
CDR3aa: CASSAGHLNTEAFF

j_gene: TRBJ1-1
v_gene: TRBV9
CDR3aa: CASSGQWTANTEAFF

j_gene: TRBJ1-5
v_gene: TRBV30
CDR3aa: CAWSVQIHQPQHF

j_gene: TRBJ1-1
v_gene: TRBV2
CDR3aa: CASSETGSNTEAFF